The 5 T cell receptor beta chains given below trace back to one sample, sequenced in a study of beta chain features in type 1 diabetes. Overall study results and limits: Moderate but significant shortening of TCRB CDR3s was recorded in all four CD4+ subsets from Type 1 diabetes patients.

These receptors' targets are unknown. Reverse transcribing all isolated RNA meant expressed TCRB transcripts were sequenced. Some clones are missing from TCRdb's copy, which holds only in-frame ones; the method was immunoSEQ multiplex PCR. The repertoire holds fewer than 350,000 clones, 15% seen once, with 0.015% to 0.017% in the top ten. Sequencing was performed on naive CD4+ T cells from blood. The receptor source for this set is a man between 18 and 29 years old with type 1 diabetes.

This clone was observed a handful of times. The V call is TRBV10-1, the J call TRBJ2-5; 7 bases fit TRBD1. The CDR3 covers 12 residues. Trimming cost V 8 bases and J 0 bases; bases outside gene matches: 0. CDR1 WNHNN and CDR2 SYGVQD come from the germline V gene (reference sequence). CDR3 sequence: CASGQDQETQYF. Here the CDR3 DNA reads TGCGCCAGCGGACAGGACCAAGAGACCCAGTACTTC.

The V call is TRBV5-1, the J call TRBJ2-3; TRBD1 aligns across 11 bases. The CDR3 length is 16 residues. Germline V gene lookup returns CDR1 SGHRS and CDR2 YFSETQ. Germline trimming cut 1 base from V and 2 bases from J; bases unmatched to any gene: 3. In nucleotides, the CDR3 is TGCGCCAGCAGCTTGCTGGACAGGGGGCCCACAGATACGCAGTATTTT. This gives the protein CASSLLDRGPTDTQYF.

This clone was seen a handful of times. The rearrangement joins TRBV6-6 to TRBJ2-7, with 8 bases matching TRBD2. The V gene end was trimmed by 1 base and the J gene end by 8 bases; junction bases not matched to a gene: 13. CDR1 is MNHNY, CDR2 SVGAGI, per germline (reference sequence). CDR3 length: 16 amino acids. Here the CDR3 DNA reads TGTGCCAGCAGTTACTGGGAAGCGGGAGTTCCTCCAAAGCAGTACTTC. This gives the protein CASSYWEAGVPPKQYF.

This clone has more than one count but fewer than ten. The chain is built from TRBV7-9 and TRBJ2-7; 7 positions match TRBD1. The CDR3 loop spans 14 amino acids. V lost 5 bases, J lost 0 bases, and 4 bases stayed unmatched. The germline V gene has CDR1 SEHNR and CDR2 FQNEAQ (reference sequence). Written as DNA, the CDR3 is TGTGCCAGCAGCCCCGGACAGGTCTCCTACGAGCAGTACTTC. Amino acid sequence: CASSPGQVSYEQYF.

The CDR3 loop reads CASSEFGTGGLGYTF. The CDR3 DNA reads as TGTGCCAGCAGTGAATTCGGGACAGGGGGTTTAGGCTACACCTTC. The V and J genes are TRBV2 and TRBJ1-2, with TRBD1 matching 11 bases. The CDR3 sequence is 15 residues long. The J segment lost 8 bases and the V segment lost 2 bases, leaving 7 bases of the junction unmatched. The germline gives CDR1 SNHLY, CDR2 FYNNEI.